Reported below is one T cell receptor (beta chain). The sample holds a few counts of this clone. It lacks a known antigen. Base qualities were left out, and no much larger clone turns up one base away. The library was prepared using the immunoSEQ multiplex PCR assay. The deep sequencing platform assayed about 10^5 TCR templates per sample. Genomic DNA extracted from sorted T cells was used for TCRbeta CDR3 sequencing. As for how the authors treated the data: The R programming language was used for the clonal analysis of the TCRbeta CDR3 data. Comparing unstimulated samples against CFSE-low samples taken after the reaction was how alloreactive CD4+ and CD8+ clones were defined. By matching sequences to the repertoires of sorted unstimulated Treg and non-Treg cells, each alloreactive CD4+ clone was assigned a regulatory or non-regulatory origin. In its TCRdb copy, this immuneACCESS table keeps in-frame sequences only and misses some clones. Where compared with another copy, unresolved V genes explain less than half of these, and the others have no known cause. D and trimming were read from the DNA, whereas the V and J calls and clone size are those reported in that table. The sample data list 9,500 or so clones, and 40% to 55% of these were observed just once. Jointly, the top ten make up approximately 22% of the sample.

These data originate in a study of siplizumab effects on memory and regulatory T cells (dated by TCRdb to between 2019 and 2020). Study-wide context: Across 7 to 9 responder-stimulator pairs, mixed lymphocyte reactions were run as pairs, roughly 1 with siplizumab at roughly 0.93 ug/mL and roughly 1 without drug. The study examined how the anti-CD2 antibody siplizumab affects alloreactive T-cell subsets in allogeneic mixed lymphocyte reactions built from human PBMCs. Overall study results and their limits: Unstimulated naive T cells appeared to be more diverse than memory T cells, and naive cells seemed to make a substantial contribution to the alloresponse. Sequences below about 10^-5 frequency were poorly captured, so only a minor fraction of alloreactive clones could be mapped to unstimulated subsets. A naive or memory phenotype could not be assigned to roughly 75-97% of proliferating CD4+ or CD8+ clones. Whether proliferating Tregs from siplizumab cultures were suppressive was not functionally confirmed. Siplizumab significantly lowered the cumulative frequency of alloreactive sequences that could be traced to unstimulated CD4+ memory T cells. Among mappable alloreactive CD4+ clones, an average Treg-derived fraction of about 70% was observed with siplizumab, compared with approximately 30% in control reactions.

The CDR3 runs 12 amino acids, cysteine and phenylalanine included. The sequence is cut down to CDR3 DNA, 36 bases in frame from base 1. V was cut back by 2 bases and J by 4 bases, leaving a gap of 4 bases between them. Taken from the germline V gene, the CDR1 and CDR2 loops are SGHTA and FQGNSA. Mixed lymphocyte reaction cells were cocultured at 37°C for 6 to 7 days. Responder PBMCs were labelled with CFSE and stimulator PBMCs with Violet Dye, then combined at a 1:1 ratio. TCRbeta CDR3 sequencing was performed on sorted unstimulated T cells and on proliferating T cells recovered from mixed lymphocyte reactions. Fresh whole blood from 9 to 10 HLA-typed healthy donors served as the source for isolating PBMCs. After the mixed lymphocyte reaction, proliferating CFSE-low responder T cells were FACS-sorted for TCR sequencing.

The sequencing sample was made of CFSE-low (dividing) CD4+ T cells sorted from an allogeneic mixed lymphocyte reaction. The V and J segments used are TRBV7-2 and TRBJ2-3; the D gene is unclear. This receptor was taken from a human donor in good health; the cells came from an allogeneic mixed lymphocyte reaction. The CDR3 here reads CASSLYADTQYF. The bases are TGTGCCAGCAGCTTATATGCAGATACGCAGTATTTT. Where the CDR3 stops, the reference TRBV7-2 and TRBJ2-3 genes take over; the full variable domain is GAGVSQSPSNKVTEKGKDVELRCDPISGHTALYWYRQSLGQGLEFLIYFQGNSAPDKSGLPSDRFSAERTGGSVSTLTIQRTQQEDSAVYLCASSLYADTQYFGPGTRLTVL.